A single sample gave rise to the 21 T cell receptor beta chains below, sequenced in a study of metastatic and nonmetastatic thyroid tumors. Each patient came to thyroid surgery without any prior treatment (of any kind). Using MiXCR, TCRdb re-called clones from the PCR reads. The table records 25,000 to 30,000 clones, about 24% of them present only once. Sequenced input: blood. The receptor set was obtained from a female donor with papillary thyroid cancer or a benign thyroid nodule (not recorded which). Some clones in this sample may be carry-over from other donors' samples.

J is TRBJ2-1 and V is TRBV12-5; 9 bases align to TRBD1. Germline CDR1 reads LGHNT; CDR2 reads FRNRAP. V lost 10 bases to trimming and J lost 6 bases; unmatched junction nucleotides: 13. The CDR3 is made up of 15 amino acids. CDR3 protein: CAIGGGQGIGNEQFF. The CDR3 nucleotides are TGTGCTATTGGGGGGGGACAGGGTATCGGCAATGAGCAGTTCTTC.

The rearrangement joins TRBV11-1 to TRBJ2-1, with TRBD2 as a possible D gene (6 bases). With 5 bases removed from V and 3 bases from J, the gap between germline ends came to 17 bases. CDR1 is SGHAT, CDR2 FQDESV, per germline (reference sequence). The CDR3 is made up of 16 amino acids. DNA of the CDR3: TGTGCCAGCAGCGTTCGGTTAGCGGCCCTCTACAATGAGCAGTTCTTC. It yields the protein CASSVRLAALYNEQFF.

This chain joins TRBV7-3 and TRBJ1-1; D might be TRBD1 (5 bases). CDR1 is SGHTA, CDR2 FQGTGA, per germline. The CDR3 runs to 17 residues. V dropped 7 bases and J dropped 1 base, with 22 bases sitting between them. The CDR3 DNA reads TGTGCCAGCATCGAGGGATACTGCCGACAGTGGAACACTGAAGCTTTCTTT. Its translation: CASIEGYCRQWNTEAFF. Full variable domain (missing parts from reference TRBV7-3 and TRBJ1-1): GAGVSQTPSNKVTEKGKYVELRCDPISGHTALYWYRQSLGQGPEFLIYFQGTGAADDSGLPNDRFFAVRPEGSVSTLKIQRTERGDSAVYLCASIEGYCRQWNTEAFFGQGTRLTVV.

This clone was observed many times. Other DNA variants within this sample encode the same CDR3. V gene TRBV20-1 combines with J gene TRBJ2-3, with 7 bases aligning to TRBD1. V shed 1 base, J shed 0 bases, and the junction held 22 bases outside the gene matches. The germline CDR1 and CDR2 sequences are DFQATT and SNEGSKA (reference sequence). The CDR3 loop spans 21 amino acids. CDR3 loop: CSARALNRPDRAHRSTDTQYF. CDR3 in DNA: TGCAGTGCTAGAGCTCTTAACAGACCAGACAGGGCCCACCGGAGCACAGATACGCAGTATTTT.

Concerning this clone: The junction does not match germline at one end; this may be a read error. The J gene is TRBJ2-3, the V gene TRBV11-3; tentative D call: TRBD2 (6 bases). The CDR3 runs 14 residues. Looked up from germline, CDR1 is SGHNT and CDR2 is YENEEA. The CDR3 nucleotides are TGTGCCAGCATCTTATCAACTAGCACAGATACGCATTATTTT. Protein sequence: CASILSTSTDTHYF.

This clone was observed many times. The gene calls are TRBV25-1 and TRBJ1-5; D is possibly TRBD1 (5 bases). CDR3 length: 14 amino acids. V gave up 8 bases and J gave up 1 base, with 12 bases separating them. Germline CDR1 MGHDK, CDR2 SYGVNS. CDR3: CASGQTVSNQPQHF. Written as DNA, the CDR3 is TGTGCCAGCGGCCAGACAGTAAGCAATCAGCCCCAGCATTTT.

This clone was seen only a few times. The CDR3 sequence: CASSEVREEYNEQFF. CDR3 coding DNA: TGCGCCAGCAGTGAAGTCAGGGAAGAGTACAATGAGCAGTTCTTC. The V call is TRBV10-1, the J call TRBJ2-1; possibly TRBD1 for D (5 bases). The V gene lost 3 bases and the J gene lost 4 bases, with 13 bases spanning the gap. The CDR3 has 15 residues. Germline CDR1 and CDR2: WNHNN and SYGVQD (reference sequence).

This clone was picked up many times. The CDR3 protein is CATSSGGQGTDTQYF. Written as DNA, the CDR3 is TGTGCCACCAGCAGTGGGGGGCAGGGCACAGATACGCAGTATTTT. The chain carries TRBV15 and TRBJ2-3; D tentatively fits TRBD1 or TRBD2 (6 bases each). Between the trimmed V and J ends, which lost 3 bases and 1 base, there was a span of 11 bases. The CDR3 length is 15 residues. Germline V gives CDR1 LNHNV, CDR2 YYDKDF (reference sequence).

This clone was detected many times. This chain uses TRBV7-2 with TRBJ2-7; 14 bases map to TRBD2. The CDR3 runs to 15 residues. The J segment lost 10 bases and the V segment lost 4 bases, leaving 9 bases of the junction unmatched. Germline V CDR1 and CDR2: SGHTA, FQGNSA. The CDR3 DNA reads as TGTGCCAGCAGCTCCGGACTAGCGGGAGGCCTACCCCAGTACTTC. This encodes CASSSGLAGGLPQYF.

This clone has at least ten counts. This sequence joins TRBV10-2 and TRBJ2-1; the D gene could be TRBD1 or TRBD2 (5 bases each). Per the germline V gene, CDR1 is WSHSY and CDR2 is SAAADI. There are 12 residues in the CDR3. Trimming shortened V by 3 bases and J by 14 bases, and 14 bases separated the two germline ends. DNA for the CDR3: TGCGCCAGCAGTGATGGACCGCTGGGGGAGTTCTTC. Translated, it gives CASSDGPLGEFF.

This clone was picked up a small number of times. The genes are TRBV27 and TRBJ1-2, with 7 bases identical to TRBD1. The CDR3 covers 16 residues. V shed 0 bases, J shed 0 bases, and the junction held 4 bases outside the gene matches. Germline-derived CDR1 and CDR2 are MNHEY and SMNVEV (reference sequence). CDR3 residues: CASSLSAGGANYGYTF. CDR3 DNA sequence: TGTGCCAGCAGTTTATCGGCAGGGGGAGCTAACTATGGCTACACCTTC.

The table lists this clone with a few counts. This sequence joins TRBV6-1 and TRBJ2-7; D remains unclear. The CDR3 totals 13 residues. Per the germline V gene, CDR1 is MNHNS and CDR2 is SASEGT. The CDR3 DNA reads as TGTGCTACGCATACTGCGGCCCCTCGCGATCAGTACTTC. Protein sequence: CATHTAAPRDQYF.

This clone has a count of ten or more. This rearrangement joins TRBV12-3 or TRBV12-4 to TRBJ2-5; tentatively, D is TRBD2 (5 bases). V was pared by 6 bases and J by 8 bases, with 13 bases between. This CDR3 is 12 amino acids long. The CDR3 DNA follows: TGTGCCAGCAGCGGGGTCCTGGAAACCCAGTACTTC. The encoded protein is CASSGVLETQYF.

This chain uses TRBV6-2 or TRBV6-3 with TRBJ1-6; D not resolved. V was shortened by 2 bases and J by 7 bases, with 9 bases between the two germline ends. This CDR3 has 14 residues. CDR1 and CDR2 (germline): MNHEY, SVGEGT. CDR3 amino acids: CASSYAQQNSPLHF. The CDR3 DNA reads as TGTGCCAGCAGTTACGCCCAACAAAATTCACCCCTCCACTTT.

This clone is a singleton in its sample. The V call is TRBV11-2, the J call TRBJ2-1, with TRBD2 matching 9 bases. V trimming: 8 bases; J trimming: 6 bases; junction bases outside the gene matches: 5. Germline CDR1 reads SGHAT; CDR2 reads FQNNGV. This CDR3 is 13 amino acids long. The CDR3 nucleotides read TGTGCCAGCGGAATAGCGGGAGTCAATGAGCAGTTCTTC. Encoded protein: CASGIAGVNEQFF.

By sample share, this clone is medium-sized. This chain uses TRBV10-2 with TRBJ2-1; weak D call: TRBD1 (5 bases). CDR3 length equals 16 residues. Germline values: CDR1 WSHSY, CDR2 SAAADI. Trimming pared 0 bases from V and 6 bases from J, leaving 15 bases between. The DNA for the CDR3 is TGCGCCAGCAGTGAGTCTGTAGGGGCAGGGATCAATGAGCAGTTCTTC. Translated: CASSESVGAGINEQFF.

This clone showed up just a few times. The chain is built from TRBV6-1 and TRBJ2-7; 7 nucleotides line up with TRBD1. Germline V gene sequence: CDR1 MNHNS, CDR2 SASEGT. The CDR3 runs 13 residues. V lost 6 bases and J lost 6; bases outside the gene matches: 8. CDR3 bases: TGTGCCAGCAGAGCCGGACAGGTACGCGAGCAGTACTTC. It yields the protein CASRAGQVREQYF.

The table lists this clone with a few counts. V usage is TRBV28 and J usage is TRBJ2-7; perhaps D is TRBD1 or TRBD2 (5 bases each). CDR1 MDHEN and CDR2 SYDVKM come from the germline V gene. The CDR3 covers 15 residues. V lost 4 bases and J lost 3, with 16 bases in between. This CDR3 reads CASSSLGPTHYEQYF. DNA of the CDR3: TGTGCCAGCAGTTCTCTGGGACCGACCCACTACGAGCAGTACTTC.

This clone has at least ten counts. V and J are TRBV20-1 and TRBJ2-2; D remains unclear. Germline V gene sequence: CDR1 DFQATT, CDR2 SNEGSKA (reference sequence). Trimming pared 0 bases from V and 3 bases from J, leaving 11 bases between. The CDR3 is made up of 15 amino acids. In DNA form, the CDR3 reads TGCAGTGCTAGAGACCCACCTAGAGACACCGGGGAGCTGTTTTTT. Translation: CSARDPPRDTGELFF.

This chain connects TRBV6-2 or TRBV6-3 to TRBJ2-5, with a tentative D call TRBD2 (5 bases). V lost 2 bases to trimming and J lost 1 base, with 14 bases between them. Germline V gene data show CDR1 as MNHEY and CDR2 as SVGEGT. The CDR3 extends over 16 amino acids. CDR3 residues: CASSYGAWTSQETQYF. The CDR3 nucleotides are TGTGCCAGCAGTTACGGAGCTTGGACTTCCCAAGAGACCCAGTACTTC.

This clone was recorded a few times. Other nucleotide sequences from this sample produce the same CDR3. CDR3 amino acids: CASSGSNTEAFF. For the CDR3, the DNA is TGTGCCAGCAGCGGATCTAACACTGAAGCTTTCTTT. The chain combines TRBV9 with TRBJ1-1, with unresolved D. The CDR3 spans 12 residues. From germline, CDR1 is SGDLS and CDR2 YYNGEE. Between the trimmed V and J ends, which lost 3 bases and 2 bases, there was a span of 5 bases.